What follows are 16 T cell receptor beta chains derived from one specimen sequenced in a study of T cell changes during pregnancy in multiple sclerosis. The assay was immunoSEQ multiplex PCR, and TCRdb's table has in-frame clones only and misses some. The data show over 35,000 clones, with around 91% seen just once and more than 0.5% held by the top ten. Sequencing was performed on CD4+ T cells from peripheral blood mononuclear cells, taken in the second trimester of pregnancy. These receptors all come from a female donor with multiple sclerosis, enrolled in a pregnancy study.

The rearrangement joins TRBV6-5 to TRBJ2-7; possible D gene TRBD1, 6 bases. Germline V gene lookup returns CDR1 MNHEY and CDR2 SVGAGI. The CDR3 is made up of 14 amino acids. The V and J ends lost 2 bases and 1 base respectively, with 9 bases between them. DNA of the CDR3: TGTGCCAGCAGTTACACAACAGGGTCCTACGAGCAGTACTTC. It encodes CASSYTTGSYEQYF.

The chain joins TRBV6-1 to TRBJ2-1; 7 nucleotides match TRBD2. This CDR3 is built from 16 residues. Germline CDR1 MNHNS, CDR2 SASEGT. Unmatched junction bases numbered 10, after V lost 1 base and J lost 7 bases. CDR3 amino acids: CASSEGVAGVRNEQFF. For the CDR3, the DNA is TGTGCCAGCAGTGAAGGGGTTGCGGGAGTCAGGAATGAGCAGTTCTTC.

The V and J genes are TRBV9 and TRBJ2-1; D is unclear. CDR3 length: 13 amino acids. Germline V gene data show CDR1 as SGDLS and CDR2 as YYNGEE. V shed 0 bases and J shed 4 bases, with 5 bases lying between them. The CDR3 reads CASSVAEYNEQFF. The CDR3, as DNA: TGTGCCAGCAGCGTAGCAGAATACAATGAGCAGTTCTTC.

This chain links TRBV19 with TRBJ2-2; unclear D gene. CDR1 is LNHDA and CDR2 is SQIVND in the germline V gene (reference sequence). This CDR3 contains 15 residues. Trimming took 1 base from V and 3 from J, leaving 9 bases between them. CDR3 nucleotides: TGTGCCAGTAGTATAGGGCAGGCCGACACCGGGGAGCTGTTTTTT. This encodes CASSIGQADTGELFF.

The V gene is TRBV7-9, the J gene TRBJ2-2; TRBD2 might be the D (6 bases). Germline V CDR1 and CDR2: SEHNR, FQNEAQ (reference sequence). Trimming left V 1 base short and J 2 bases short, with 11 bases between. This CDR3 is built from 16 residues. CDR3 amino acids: CASSLVVAANTGELFF. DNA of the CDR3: TGTGCCAGCAGCTTAGTAGTAGCGGCTAACACCGGGGAGCTGTTTTTT.

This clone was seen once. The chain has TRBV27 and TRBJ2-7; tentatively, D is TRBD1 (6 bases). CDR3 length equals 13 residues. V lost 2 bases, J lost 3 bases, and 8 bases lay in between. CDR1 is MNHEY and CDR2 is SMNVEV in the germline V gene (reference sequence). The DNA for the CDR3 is TGTGCCAGCAGTTTAAAACAGGGCTACGAGCAGTACTTC. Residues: CASSLKQGYEQYF.

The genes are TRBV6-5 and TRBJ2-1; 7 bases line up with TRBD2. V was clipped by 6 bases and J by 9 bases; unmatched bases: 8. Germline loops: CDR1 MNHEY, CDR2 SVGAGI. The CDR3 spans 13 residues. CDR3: CASSTLAGGEQFF. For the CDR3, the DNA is TGTGCCAGCAGCACGTTAGCGGGCGGTGAGCAGTTCTTC.

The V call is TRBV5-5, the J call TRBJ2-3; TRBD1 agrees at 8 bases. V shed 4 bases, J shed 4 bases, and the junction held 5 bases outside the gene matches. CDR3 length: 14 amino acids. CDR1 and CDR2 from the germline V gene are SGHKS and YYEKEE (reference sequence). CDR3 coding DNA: TGTGCCAGCAGCATAGGACAGGGATCAGATACGCAGTATTTT. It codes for CASSIGQGSDTQYF.

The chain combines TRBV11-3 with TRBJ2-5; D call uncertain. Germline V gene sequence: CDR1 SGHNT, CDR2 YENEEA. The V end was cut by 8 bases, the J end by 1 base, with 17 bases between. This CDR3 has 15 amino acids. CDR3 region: CASRQAKGSQETQYF. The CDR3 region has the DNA TGTGCCAGCCGGCAGGCTAAAGGATCCCAAGAGACCCAGTACTTC.

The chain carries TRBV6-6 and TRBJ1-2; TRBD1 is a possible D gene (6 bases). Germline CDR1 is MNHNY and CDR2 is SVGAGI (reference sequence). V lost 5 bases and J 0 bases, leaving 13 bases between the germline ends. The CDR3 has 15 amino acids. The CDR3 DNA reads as TGTGCCAGCAGTATTTACAGGGCAGCTAACTATGGCTACACCTTC. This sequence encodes CASSIYRAANYGYTF.

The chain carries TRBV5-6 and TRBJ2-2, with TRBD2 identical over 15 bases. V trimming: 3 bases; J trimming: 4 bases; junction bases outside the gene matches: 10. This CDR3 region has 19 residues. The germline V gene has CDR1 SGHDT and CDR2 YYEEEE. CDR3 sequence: CASSWGGLAGGPSTGELFF. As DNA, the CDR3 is TGTGCCAGCAGCTGGGGTGGACTAGCGGGAGGGCCGAGCACCGGGGAGCTGTTTTTT.

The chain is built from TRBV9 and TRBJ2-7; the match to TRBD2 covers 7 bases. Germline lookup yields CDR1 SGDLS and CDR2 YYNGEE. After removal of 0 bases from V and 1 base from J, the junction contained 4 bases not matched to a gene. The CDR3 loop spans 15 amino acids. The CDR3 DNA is TGTGCCAGCAGCGTAGGTGCGGGAGAGTCCTACGAGCAGTACTTC. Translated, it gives CASSVGAGESYEQYF.

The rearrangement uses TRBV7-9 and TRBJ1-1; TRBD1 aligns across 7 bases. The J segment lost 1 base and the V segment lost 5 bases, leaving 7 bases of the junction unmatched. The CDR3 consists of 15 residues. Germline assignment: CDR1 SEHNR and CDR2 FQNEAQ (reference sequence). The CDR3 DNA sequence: TGTGCCAGCAGCCCCGACAGGGTGGCGAACACTGAAGCTTTCTTT. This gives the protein CASSPDRVANTEAFF.

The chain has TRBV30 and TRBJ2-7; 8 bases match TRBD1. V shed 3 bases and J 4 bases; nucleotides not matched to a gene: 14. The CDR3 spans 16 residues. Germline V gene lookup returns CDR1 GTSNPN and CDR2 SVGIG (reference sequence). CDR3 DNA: TGTGCCTGGAGGTCCCCGTGGACAGGGCGGCCATACGAGCAGTACTTC. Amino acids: CAWRSPWTGRPYEQYF.

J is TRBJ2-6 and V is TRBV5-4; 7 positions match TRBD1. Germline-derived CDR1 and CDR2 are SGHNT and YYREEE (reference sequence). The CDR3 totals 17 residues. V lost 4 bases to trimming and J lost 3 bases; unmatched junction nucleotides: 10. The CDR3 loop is CASSNTDRSGGANVLTF. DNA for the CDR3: TGTGCCAGCAGCAACACGGACAGGTCTGGTGGGGCCAACGTCCTGACTTTC.

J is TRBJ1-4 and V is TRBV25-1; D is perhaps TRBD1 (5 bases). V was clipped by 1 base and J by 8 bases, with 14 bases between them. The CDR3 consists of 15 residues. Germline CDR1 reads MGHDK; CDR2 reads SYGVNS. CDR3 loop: CASSEFGRVEEKLFF. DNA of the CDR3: TGTGCCAGCAGTGAATTCGGCAGGGTAGAGGAAAAACTGTTTTTT. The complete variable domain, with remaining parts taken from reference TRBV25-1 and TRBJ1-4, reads EADIYQTPRYLVIGTGKKITLECSQTMGHDKMYWYQQDPGMELHLIHYSYGVNSTEKGDLSSESTVSRIRTEHFPLTLESARPSHTSQYLCASSEFGRVEEKLFFGSGTQLSVL.